This T cell receptor beta chain was observed in a study of blood T cell repertoires in COVID-19. About the study: The study drew acute and convalescent COVID-19 samples from the United States, Italy and Spain. PBMCs, B-cell-depleted T cells, or T cells were the source of the cDNA or gDNA that made up the material.

CDR3 length equals 14 residues. Germline CDR1 and CDR2: LNHDA and SQIVND (reference sequence). V dropped 3 bases and J dropped 3; count of bases not matched to a gene: 2. Study members were between roughly 18 and 100 years old and lived in 20 to 30 US regions. Clinical history as reported by participants underpinned cohort assignment. Assay: immunoSEQ multiplex PCR; the TCRdb copy retains only in-frame clones and omits some. The table has more than 250,000 clones, around 87% seen once; the top ten hold approximately 5%. The receptor's source is a woman under 40 who had recovered from COVID-19. This sequence joins TRBV19 and TRBJ2-7; 10 nucleotides agree with TRBD2. Sequenced: PBMCs or T cells enriched from blood (not recorded which). The CDR3 DNA is TGTGCCAGTAGTATCCTAGCGGGGGTCTACGAGCAGTACTTC. This sequence encodes CASSILAGVYEQYF.